This paragraph reports one TCR beta chain. Authors' analysis steps: The authors estimated nucleated cell counts from reference gene primer amplification. Sequencing used immunoSEQ multiplex PCR; TCRdb keeps in-frame clones, though not all of them. The DNA gave D and trimming, while V, J and clone size come from that table. The sample has 150,000 to 200,000 clones; just over 85% are singletons. The sample originates from a study of blood T cell repertoires in COVID-19. Study information: Samples taken during acute and convalescent COVID-19 were collected in the United States, Italy and Spain.

This sequence originates from a man aged 50-60 years with active or convalescent COVID-19. Sequences were obtained from peripheral blood.

The DNA for the CDR3 is TGTGCCAGCAGTTTTGGACTAGGGTACAATGAGCAGTTCTTC. It encodes CASSFGLGYNEQFF. The V and J genes are TRBV6-2 or TRBV6-3 and TRBJ2-1, with 7 positions matching TRBD2. The germline V gene encodes CDR1 MNHEY and CDR2 SVGEGT. This CDR3 has 14 amino acids. Trimming removed 4 bases from V and 4 bases from J; junction bases left unmatched: 4.